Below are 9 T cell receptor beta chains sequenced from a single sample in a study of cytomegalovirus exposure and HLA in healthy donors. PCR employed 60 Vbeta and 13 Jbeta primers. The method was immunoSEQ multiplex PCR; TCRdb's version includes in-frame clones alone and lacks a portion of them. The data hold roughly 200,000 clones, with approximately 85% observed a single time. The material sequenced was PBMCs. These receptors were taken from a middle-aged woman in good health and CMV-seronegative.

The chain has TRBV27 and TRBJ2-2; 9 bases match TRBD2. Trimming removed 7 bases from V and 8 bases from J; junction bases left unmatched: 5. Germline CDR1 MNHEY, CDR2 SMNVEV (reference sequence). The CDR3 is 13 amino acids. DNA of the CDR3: TGTGCCAGCAAGTTTAGCGGGAGTGGGGAGCTGTTTTTT. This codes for CASKFSGSGELFF.

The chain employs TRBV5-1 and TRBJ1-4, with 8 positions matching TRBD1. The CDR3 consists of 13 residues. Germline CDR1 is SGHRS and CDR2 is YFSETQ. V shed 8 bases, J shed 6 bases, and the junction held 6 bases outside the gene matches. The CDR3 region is CASGQGMDEKLFF. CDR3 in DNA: TGCGCCAGTGGACAGGGAATGGATGAAAAACTGTTTTTT.

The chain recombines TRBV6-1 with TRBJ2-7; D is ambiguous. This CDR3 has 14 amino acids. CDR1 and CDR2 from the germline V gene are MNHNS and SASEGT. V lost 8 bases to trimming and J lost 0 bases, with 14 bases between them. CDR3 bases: TGTGCCAGCGGGCGCATAACCAACTCCTACGAGCAGTACTTC. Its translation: CASGRITNSYEQYF.

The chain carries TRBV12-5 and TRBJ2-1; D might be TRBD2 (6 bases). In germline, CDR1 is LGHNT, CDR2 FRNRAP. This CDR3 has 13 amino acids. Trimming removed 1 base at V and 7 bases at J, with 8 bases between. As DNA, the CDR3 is TGTGCTAGTGGTTTGGGGAGGGCGAATGAGCAGTTCTTC. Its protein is CASGLGRANEQFF.

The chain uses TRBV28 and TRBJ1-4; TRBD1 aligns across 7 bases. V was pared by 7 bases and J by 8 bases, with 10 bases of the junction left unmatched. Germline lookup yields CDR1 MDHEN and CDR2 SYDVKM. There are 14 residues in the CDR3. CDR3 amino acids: CASTMGGQREKLFF. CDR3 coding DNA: TGTGCCAGCACCATGGGGGGACAGCGGGAAAAACTGTTTTTT.

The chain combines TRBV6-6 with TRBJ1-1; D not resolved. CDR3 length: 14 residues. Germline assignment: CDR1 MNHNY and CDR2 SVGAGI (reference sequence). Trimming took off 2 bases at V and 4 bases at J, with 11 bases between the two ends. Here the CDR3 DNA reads TGTGCCAGCAGTTACAAGGGCGCGGGCACTGAAGCTTTCTTT. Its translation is CASSYKGAGTEAFF.

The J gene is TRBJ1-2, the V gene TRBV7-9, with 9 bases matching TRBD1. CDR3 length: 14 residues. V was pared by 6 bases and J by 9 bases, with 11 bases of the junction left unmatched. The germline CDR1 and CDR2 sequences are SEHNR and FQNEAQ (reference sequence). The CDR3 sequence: CASSLDRGAVRYTF. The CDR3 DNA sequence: TGTGCCAGCAGTCTGGACAGGGGAGCAGTCCGCTACACCTTC.

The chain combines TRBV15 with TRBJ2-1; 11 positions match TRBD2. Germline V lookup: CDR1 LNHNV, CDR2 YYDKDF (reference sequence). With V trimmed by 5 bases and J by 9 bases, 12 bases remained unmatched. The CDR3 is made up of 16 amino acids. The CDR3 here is CATSRDLAGGRSEQFF. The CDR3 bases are TGTGCCACCAGCCGCGACTTAGCGGGAGGGCGTAGTGAGCAGTTCTTC.

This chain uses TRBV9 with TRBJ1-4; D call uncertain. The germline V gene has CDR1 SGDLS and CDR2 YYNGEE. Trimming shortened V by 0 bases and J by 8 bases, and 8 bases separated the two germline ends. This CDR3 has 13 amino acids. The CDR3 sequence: CASSVGENEKLFF. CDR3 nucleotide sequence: TGTGCCAGCAGCGTAGGGGAGAACGAAAAACTGTTTTTT. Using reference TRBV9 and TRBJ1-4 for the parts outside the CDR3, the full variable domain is DSGVTQTPKHLITATGQRVTLRCSPRSGDLSVYWYQQSLDQGLQFLIQYYNGEERAKGNILERFSAQQFPDLHSELNLSSLELGDSALYFCASSVGENEKLFFGSGTQLSVL.